Each of the 9 T cell receptor beta chains below was sequenced from the same sample in a study of cytomegalovirus exposure and HLA in healthy donors (dated by TCRdb to about 2017). Library preparation used the immunoSEQ multiplex PCR assay. Drawn from immuneACCESS, this table holds only the in-frame rearrangements with V and J called that TCRdb kept. Clones are partly lost; checked studies trace under half to an unresolved V gene and leave the rest unexplained. The table for this sample lists fewer than 250,000 clones; approximately 87% of them were counted only once. Less than 3% of the sample is taken by the ten largest. The specimen was PBMCs. These receptor sequences come from a man between 18 and 29 years old in good health and CMV-seronegative.

The V gene is TRBV6-5, the J gene TRBJ2-7, with TRBD1 as a possible D gene (6 bases). The CDR3 is 13 amino acids. CDR1 MNHEY and CDR2 SVGAGI come from the germline V gene. Trimming shortened V by 2 bases and J by 4 bases, and 9 bases separated the two germline ends. The CDR3 spells CASSYADSYEQYF. The CDR3 coding sequence is TGTGCCAGCAGTTACGCGGACAGTTACGAGCAGTACTTC.

The CDR3, as DNA: TGCGCCAGCAGCTACGGTCAAATCAACTACGAGCAGTACTTC. This codes for CASSYGQINYEQYF. The genes are TRBV5-1 and TRBJ2-7; D not certain. Germline values: CDR1 SGHRS, CDR2 YFSETQ. With 3 bases removed from V and 3 bases from J, the gap between germline ends came to 13 bases. There are 14 residues in the CDR3.

This clone appeared once. V is TRBV2 and J is TRBJ1-1; D might be TRBD1 (6 bases). The germline V gene encodes CDR1 SNHLY and CDR2 FYNNEI. V dropped 4 bases and J dropped 1 base, with 13 bases sitting between them. The CDR3 is 15 amino acids. The CDR3 DNA reads TGTGCCAGCAGTGTGGGGGCACGGGGGAACACTGAAGCTTTCTTT. Translating gives CASSVGARGNTEAFF.

This rearrangement joins TRBV11-2 to TRBJ2-6; weak D call: TRBD1 (5 bases). V was clipped by 5 bases and J by 0 bases, with 17 bases between them. The CDR3 has 18 residues. Germline V gene sequence: CDR1 SGHAT, CDR2 FQNNGV. The CDR3 region is CASSHRWSPISGANVLTF. The CDR3 bases are TGTGCCAGCAGCCACAGGTGGTCCCCGATCTCTGGGGCCAACGTCCTGACTTTC.

The chain couples TRBV5-1 to TRBJ1-2; TRBD1 matches at 9 bases. V lost 0 bases to trimming and J lost 1 base; unmatched junction nucleotides: 1. Per germline, CDR1 SGHRS and CDR2 YFSETQ. The CDR3 is 15 residues long. This CDR3 reads CASSLEGQGNYGYTF. CDR3 bases: TGCGCCAGCAGCTTGGAGGGACAGGGTAACTATGGCTACACCTTC.

The CDR3 is CASSLSETQYF. CDR3 sequence (DNA): TGTGCCAGCAGTTTGTCGGAGACCCAGTACTTC. The chain carries TRBV28 and TRBJ2-5, with D hard to call. Germline V gene lookup returns CDR1 MDHEN and CDR2 SYDVKM. This CDR3 comprises 11 residues. Trimming left V 3 bases short and J 5 bases short, with 4 bases between.

The chain is built from TRBV5-1 and TRBJ2-4; D is possibly TRBD2 (7 bases). The ends were cut back, 0 bases at V and 7 bases at J, with 17 bases in the middle. Germline values: CDR1 SGHRS, CDR2 YFSETQ. The CDR3 sequence is 16 residues long. The chain's CDR3 is CASSLEGGGRGNIQYF. In nucleotides, the CDR3 is TGCGCCAGCAGCTTGGAGGGCGGGGGCCGGGGGAACATTCAGTACTTC.

This chain links TRBV2 with TRBJ1-4; TRBD1 is a possible D gene (5 bases). Germline CDR1 and CDR2: SNHLY and FYNNEI. The V gene lost 6 bases and the J gene lost 3 bases, with 14 bases spanning the gap. This CDR3 has 15 residues. In DNA, the CDR3 is TGTGCCAGCAGACTCAGGGAAGGGGCTAATGAAAAACTGTTTTTT. Its translation: CASRLREGANEKLFF.

J is TRBJ2-3 and V is TRBV27, with TRBD2 identical over 13 bases. Trimming took 5 bases from V and 6 from J; bases not matched to a gene: 2. This CDR3 has 14 residues. The germline V gene encodes CDR1 MNHEY and CDR2 SMNVEV (reference sequence). The CDR3: CASSPTSGGDTQYF. CDR3 DNA sequence: TGTGCCAGCAGTCCGACTAGCGGGGGGGATACGCAGTATTTT.